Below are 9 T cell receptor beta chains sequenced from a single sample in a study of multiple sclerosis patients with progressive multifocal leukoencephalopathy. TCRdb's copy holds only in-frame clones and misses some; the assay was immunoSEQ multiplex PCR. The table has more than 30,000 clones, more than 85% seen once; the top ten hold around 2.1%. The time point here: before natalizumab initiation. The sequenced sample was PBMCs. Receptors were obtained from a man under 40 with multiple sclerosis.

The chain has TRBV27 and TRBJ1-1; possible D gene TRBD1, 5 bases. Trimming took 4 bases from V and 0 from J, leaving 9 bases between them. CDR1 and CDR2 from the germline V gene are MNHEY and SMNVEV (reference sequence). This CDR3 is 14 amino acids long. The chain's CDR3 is CASSWGGMNTEAFF. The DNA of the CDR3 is TGTGCCAGCAGTTGGGGGGGGATGAACACTGAAGCTTTCTTT.

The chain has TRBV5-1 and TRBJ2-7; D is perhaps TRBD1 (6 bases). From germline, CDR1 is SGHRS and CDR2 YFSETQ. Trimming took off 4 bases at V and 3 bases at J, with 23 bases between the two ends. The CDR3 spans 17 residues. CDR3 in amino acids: CASSAENPGAPDYEQYF. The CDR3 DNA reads TGCGCCAGCAGCGCCGAAAACCCAGGGGCCCCCGACTACGAGCAGTACTTC.

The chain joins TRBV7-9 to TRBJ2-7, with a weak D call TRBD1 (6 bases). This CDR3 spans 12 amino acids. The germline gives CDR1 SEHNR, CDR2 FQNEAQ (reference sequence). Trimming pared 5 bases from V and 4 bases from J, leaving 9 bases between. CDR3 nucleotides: TGTGCCAGCAGCATCACAGGGTACGAGCAGTACGTC. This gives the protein CASSITGYEQYV.

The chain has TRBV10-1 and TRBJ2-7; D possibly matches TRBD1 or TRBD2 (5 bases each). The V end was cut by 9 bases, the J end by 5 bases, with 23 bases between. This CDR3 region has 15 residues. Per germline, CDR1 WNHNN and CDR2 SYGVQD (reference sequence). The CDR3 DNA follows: TGCGCCAGTCCGTCAATGATGGGGGACGGCCACGAGCAGTACTTC. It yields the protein CASPSMMGDGHEQYF.

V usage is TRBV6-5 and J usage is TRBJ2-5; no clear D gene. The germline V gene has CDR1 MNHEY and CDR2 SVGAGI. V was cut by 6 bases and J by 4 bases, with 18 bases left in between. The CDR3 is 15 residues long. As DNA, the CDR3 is TGTGCCAGCAGCCCTGGTGGAAGGGTAGGAGAGACCCAGTACTTC. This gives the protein CASSPGGRVGETQYF.

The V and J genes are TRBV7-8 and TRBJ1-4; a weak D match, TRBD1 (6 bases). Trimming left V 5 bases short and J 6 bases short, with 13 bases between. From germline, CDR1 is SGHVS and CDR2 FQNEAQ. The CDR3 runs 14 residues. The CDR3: CASSKGRGDEKLFF. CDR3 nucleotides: TGTGCCAGCAGCAAGGGCAGGGGCGATGAAAAACTGTTTTTT.

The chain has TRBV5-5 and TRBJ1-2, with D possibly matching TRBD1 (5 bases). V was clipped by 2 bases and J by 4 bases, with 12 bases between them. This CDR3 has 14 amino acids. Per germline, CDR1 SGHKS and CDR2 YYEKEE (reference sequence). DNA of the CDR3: TGTGCCAGCAGCTTCCGGGACGGAATCTATGGCTACACCTTC. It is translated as CASSFRDGIYGYTF.

CDR3 DNA sequence: TGTGCCAGCAGCTACGGGAGGAGGACCCAGTACTTC. Its protein product is CASSYGRRTQYF. The chain employs TRBV7-9 and TRBJ2-5; 7 bases agree with TRBD2. The ends lost 4 bases at V and 7 bases at J; junction bases unmatched: 3. From germline, CDR1 is SEHNR and CDR2 FQNEAQ (reference sequence). This CDR3 comprises 12 residues.

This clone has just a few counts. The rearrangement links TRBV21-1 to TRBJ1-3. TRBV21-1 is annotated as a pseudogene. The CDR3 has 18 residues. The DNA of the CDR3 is TGTGCCAGCAGCAAAGGAACTAAGGGGGGCATGCCTGGAAACACCATATATTTT. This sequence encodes CASSKGTKGGMPGNTIYF.